Sequencing of this T cell receptor (beta chain) was carried out in a study of T cell changes during pregnancy in multiple sclerosis. The ends lost 2 bases at V and 2 bases at J; junction bases unmatched: 11. From germline, CDR1 is MGHRA and CDR2 YSYEKL. The CDR3 consists of 17 residues. Profiling relied on immunoSEQ multiplex PCR, and the TCRdb table lists in-frame clones only, not all of them. Among more than 85,000 clones, about 94% were seen once, and the ten largest hold around 1.4%. The chain links TRBV4-1 to TRBJ2-7, with 8 bases identical to TRBD2. The specimen comprised peripheral blood, sampled in the third trimester of pregnancy. The clonotype originates from a female donor in good health, enrolled as a control in a pregnancy study. The CDR3 protein is CASSQSAGEGGPYEQYF. The CDR3 nucleotides are TGCGCCAGCAGCCAATCAGCGGGAGAGGGAGGTCCCTACGAGCAGTACTTC.